The text below deals with one T cell receptor beta chain. Its cognate antigen is unknown. Just one base apart from a much larger clone, this may be a read error. The data belong to a study of T cells in Graves' hyperthyroidism and ophthalmopathy. Study in general: Before any treatment, at initial diagnosis, peripheral blood was collected. Notes on the study in general: Blood also contained most expanded thyroid clonotypes above 0.001.

TCR beta CDR3 regions were amplified from RNA transcripts. An initial round of RT-PCR targeting the TCR CDR3 relied on the HTBI primer set. MiXCR was run by TCRdb on the multiplex PCR reads, yielding one entry per CDR3 protein. Here the sample spans approximately 400,000 distinct CDR3 sequences, over 11% being singletons. In germline, CDR1 is SGHTA, CDR2 FQGTGA. The CDR3 consists of 13 residues. Stable hyperthyroidism: no ophthalmopathy progression over 18 months of follow-up. Diagnosing involved the use of clinical symptoms, serum thyroxine and TRAb, thyroid ultrasound and orbital computed tomography.

This TCR derives from a woman between 55 and 75 years old with Graves' hyperthyroidism. The chain is built from TRBV7-3 and TRBJ2-7, with D possibly being TRBD1 (5 bases). The DNA end is a closer match to TRBJ2-1, so the J assignment may be wrong. The sequenced sample consisted of blood. The CDR3 region is CASSSHRSNEQFF. CDR3 coding DNA: TGTGCCAGCAGCTCACACAGGAGCAATGAGCAGTTCTTC.